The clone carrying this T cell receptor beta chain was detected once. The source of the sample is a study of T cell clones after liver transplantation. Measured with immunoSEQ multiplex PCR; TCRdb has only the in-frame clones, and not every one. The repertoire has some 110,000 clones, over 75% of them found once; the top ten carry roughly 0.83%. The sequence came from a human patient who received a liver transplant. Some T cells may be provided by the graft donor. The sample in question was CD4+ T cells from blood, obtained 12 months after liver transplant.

The CDR3 reads CASSVGVGNTIYF. Written as DNA, the CDR3 is TGTGCCAGCAGCGTAGGGGTCGGAAACACCATATATTTT. V usage is TRBV9 and J usage is TRBJ1-3, with D unresolved. The germline V gene has CDR1 SGDLS and CDR2 YYNGEE. CDR3 size: 13 residues. Trimming shortened V by 0 bases and J by 4 bases, and 5 bases separated the two germline ends. The full variable domain, in which reference TRBV9 and TRBJ1-3 provide the parts outside the CDR3, is DSGVTQTPKHLITATGQRVTLRCSPRSGDLSVYWYQQSLDQGLQFLIQYYNGEERAKGNILERFSAQQFPDLHSELNLSSLELGDSALYFCASSVGVGNTIYFGEGSWLTVV.